Detailed here is one T cell receptor (beta chain). Its antigen is not identified. TCRdb's table, derived via immunoSEQ multiplex PCR, lists solely in-frame clones and lacks some. The sample comprises 14,000 or so clones, roughly 90% of which are singletons, and 1.5% to 2.5% rests with the top ten. The source of the sample is a study of T cells and Merkel cell carcinoma outcomes. Whole-study findings and limits: Merkel cell carcinoma outcomes were reportedly predicted by repertoire and T-cell density.

V was pared by 5 bases and J by 6 bases, with 12 bases between. Germline V gene sequence: CDR1 SQVTM, CDR2 ANQGSEA. The CDR3 consists of 12 residues. Specimen: tumor tissue from Merkel cell carcinoma. This receptor was taken from a human donor with Merkel cell carcinoma. V is TRBV29-1 and J is TRBJ2-3, with D uncertain. CDR3 sequence reads: CSVIFYGDTQYF. The CDR3 DNA reads TGCAGCGTTATATTTTACGGGGATACGCAGTATTTT.